One and the same sample provided the 10 T cell receptor beta chains below, sequenced in a study of blood T cells in healthy people across ages. Alongside a J-beta primer mix, a sample-barcoded 5' primer served in a second PCR lasting roughly 6 to 11 cycles. TCRdb fed the 5' RACE reads into MiXCR, producing one record per CDR3 protein. Among 1.8 million or so distinct CDR3 sequences listed, around 40% were seen once. The source material was blood. The receptors were gathered from a human donor in good health.

The genes are TRBV7-2 and TRBJ1-5; 9 bases line up with TRBD1. The CDR3 is 17 amino acids. Germline assignment: CDR1 SGHTA and CDR2 FQGNSA. V gave up 5 bases and J gave up 5 bases; unmatched junction bases: 13. This chain's CDR3 is CASSTRAPGQGDQPQHF. CDR3 sequence (DNA): TGTGCCAGCAGCACCCGGGCCCCGGGACAGGGAGATCAGCCCCAGCATTTT.

This chain uses TRBV5-1 with TRBJ2-3; TRBD2 matches at 9 bases. Trimming at V came to 0 bases and at J to 3 bases, leaving 11 bases not matched to a gene. Germline V gives CDR1 SGHRS, CDR2 YFSETQ. This CDR3 contains 18 residues. As DNA, the CDR3 is TGCGCCAGCAGCTTGGCCAGAGATAGCGGGGGTGGAACAGATACGCAGTATTTT. As protein: CASSLARDSGGGTDTQYF.

V and J are TRBV7-9 and TRBJ2-1; TRBD2 aligns across 9 bases. The CDR3 is 16 residues long. J was trimmed by 0 bases and V by 2 bases; bases with no gene match: 2. In germline, CDR1 is SEHNR, CDR2 FQNEAQ (reference sequence). For the CDR3, the DNA is TGTGCCAGCAGCTTATTAGCGGGGGCCTCCTACAATGAGCAGTTCTTC. Amino acids: CASSLLAGASYNEQFF.

The CDR3 region has the DNA TGTGCCAGCAGCCAAGGTACCTACTATCACGAGCAGTACTTC. It translates to CASSQGTYYHEQYF. V and J are TRBV7-8 and TRBJ2-7; D gene uncertain. Trimming took 5 bases from V and 5 from J, leaving 16 bases between them. Germline CDR1 and CDR2: SGHVS and FQNEAQ. The CDR3 extends over 14 amino acids.

The V call is TRBV20-1, the J call TRBJ2-7; D gene uncertain. The CDR3 loop spans 15 amino acids. Germline assignment: CDR1 DFQATT and CDR2 SNEGSKA (reference sequence). V lost 5 bases to trimming and J lost 2 bases, with 19 bases between them. The CDR3 region has the DNA TGCAGTGCTGAATACGGGTGGGTTGGCACCTACGAGCAGTACTTC. This translates into CSAEYGWVGTYEQYF.

This clonotype occurred a few times. The chain employs TRBV20-1 and TRBJ1-5, with a tentative D call TRBD1 (5 bases). Germline V gives CDR1 DFQATT, CDR2 SNEGSKA (reference sequence). With 3 bases removed from V and 7 bases from J, the gap between germline ends came to 13 bases. The CDR3 spans 13 residues. The CDR3 DNA follows: TGCAGTGCTAGGAAGGGGATTCACCAGCCCCAGCATTTT. Translating it yields CSARKGIHQPQHF.

This clonotype was counted between two and nine times. V usage is TRBV5-1 and J usage is TRBJ1-2; TRBD1 matches at 9 bases. There are 14 residues in the CDR3. Germline CDR1 reads SGHRS; CDR2 reads YFSETQ. The trim removed 7 bases at V and 4 bases at J, leaving 8 bases unmatched. CDR3 amino acids: CASFQGQGLYGYTF. The CDR3 DNA reads TGCGCCAGCTTCCAGGGACAGGGTCTCTATGGCTACACCTTC.

The J gene is TRBJ2-7, the V gene TRBV30; D remains ambiguous. Trimming left V 2 bases short and J 3 bases short, with 5 bases between. The CDR3 runs 11 residues. Germline V lookup: CDR1 GTSNPN, CDR2 SVGIG (reference sequence). CDR3 DNA sequence: TGTGCCTGGAGTCCGGGCTACGAGCAGTACTTC. Its translation is CAWSPGYEQYF. The full variable domain, its missing parts supplied by reference TRBV30 and TRBJ2-7, is SQTIHQWPATLVQPVGSPLSLECTVEGTSNPNLYWYRQAAGRGLQLLFYSVGIGQISSEVPQNLSASRPQDRQFILSSKKLLLSDSGFYLCAWSPGYEQYFGPGTRLTVT.

This chain uses TRBV7-2 with TRBJ2-2; 9 nucleotides line up with TRBD2. Germline lookup yields CDR1 SGHTA and CDR2 FQGNSA. Trimming took 6 bases from V and 9 from J; bases not matched to a gene: 8. The CDR3 runs 14 residues. The CDR3 sequence is CASSRELAGRELFF. As DNA, the CDR3 is TGTGCCAGCAGTCGGGAGCTAGCGGGGCGGGAGCTGTTTTTT.

The gene calls are TRBV9 and TRBJ1-2; D uncertain. Per germline, CDR1 SGDLS and CDR2 YYNGEE. V was shortened by 3 bases and J by 0 bases, with 12 bases between the two germline ends. The length of the CDR3 is 15 residues. CDR3 sequence reads: CASSAQQITNYGYTF. CDR3 DNA sequence: TGTGCCAGCAGCGCACAACAAATTACTAACTATGGCTACACCTTC.